The text below deals with one T cell receptor (beta chain). The sample comes from a study of OX40 agonist ivuxolimab in advanced cancers. As for the study in general: Hepatocellular carcinoma, melanoma, renal cell or head and neck cancer occurred in dose-escalation patients. Among those treated, three patients had partial responses, one with hepatocellular carcinoma and two with cutaneous melanoma. Of mixed ages from about 23 to 85 and averaging about 60 years, the group was 65% to 85% male.

Generated by immunoSEQ multiplex PCR, the TCRdb table keeps only in-frame clones and is missing some. The table shows 70,000 or so clones, with 85% to 90% occurring only once. V lost 4 bases, J lost 5 bases, and 14 bases lay in between. This CDR3 contains 14 residues. The germline V gene encodes CDR1 SGHVS and CDR2 FNYEAQ. This TCR was sampled from an adult with an advanced solid tumor such as melanoma, head and neck, liver or kidney cancer. This chain connects TRBV7-6 to TRBJ1-2; tentative D call: TRBD1 (6 bases). The source was CD4+ or CD8+ T cells sorted from blood, collected in a trial of the OX40 agonist ivuxolimab. CDR3 amino acids: CASSSGQKEYGYTF. For the CDR3, the DNA is TGTGCCAGCAGCTCCGGACAGAAGGAGTATGGCTACACCTTC.